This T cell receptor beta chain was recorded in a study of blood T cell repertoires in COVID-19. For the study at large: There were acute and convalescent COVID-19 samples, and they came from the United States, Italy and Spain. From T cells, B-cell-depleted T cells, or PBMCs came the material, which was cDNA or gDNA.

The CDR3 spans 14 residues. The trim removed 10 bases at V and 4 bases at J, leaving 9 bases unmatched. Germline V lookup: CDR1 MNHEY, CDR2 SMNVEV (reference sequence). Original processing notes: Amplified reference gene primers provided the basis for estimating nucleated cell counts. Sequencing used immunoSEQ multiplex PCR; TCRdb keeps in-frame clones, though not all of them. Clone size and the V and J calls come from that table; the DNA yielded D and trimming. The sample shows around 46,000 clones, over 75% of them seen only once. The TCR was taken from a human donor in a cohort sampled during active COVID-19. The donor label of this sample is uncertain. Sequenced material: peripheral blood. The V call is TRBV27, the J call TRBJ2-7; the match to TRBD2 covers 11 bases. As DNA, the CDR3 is TGTGCCACGCAGACTAGCGGGGCTGGATACGAGCAGTACTTC. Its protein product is CATQTSGAGYEQYF.